Each of the 21 T cell receptor beta chains below was sequenced from the same sample in a study of CXCR3-negative and CXCR3-positive naive CD8 T cells (dated by TCRdb to about 2019). Overall results and qualifications from the work: TRB CDR3s from CXCR3-positive naive cells showed higher hydrophobicity (lower Kidera factor 4), lower energy, and higher strength and volume indices than CXCR3-negative naive cells.

Data came from a NextSeq 550. The Human TCR Profiling Kit (MiLaboratory) was used to make UMI-labeled 5' RACE TRB cDNA libraries. The reads underwent TCRdb reprocessing, giving one record for each CDR3 protein sequence and no DNA. The sample table holds some 130,000 distinct CDR3 sequences. Of the sample, about 0.61% is held by the ten largest clones. These receptors' antigens are unknown. Specimen: naive CXCR3+ CD8+ T cells from blood. The label giving this sample's cell subset or site can be read as: CD45RO-CCR7+CD27+CD95- naive CD8+ T cells expressing CXCR3 (TNR3+). All receptors derive from a human donor in good health. Some clones in this sample may be carry-over from other donors' samples.

The chain employs TRBV7-6 and TRBJ2-5; checking the TCRdb D call of TRBD1 is not possible without DNA. CDR1 is SGHVS and CDR2 is FNYEAQ in the germline V gene. The length of the CDR3 is 14 residues. This CDR3 reads CASSWGPTGETQYF.

The chain links TRBV7-2 to TRBJ2-7; TCRdb gives TRBD1 as the D gene, but with no DNA this cannot be confirmed. This CDR3 comprises 16 residues. The germline CDR1 and CDR2 sequences are SGHTA and FQGNSA. CDR3: CASSLVAVTGSYEQYF.

Here the CDR3 reads CAIIAQQTYEQYF. The chain has TRBV10-3 and TRBJ2-7. The CDR3 is 13 residues long. Germline lookup yields CDR1 ENHRY and CDR2 SYGVKD.

The genes are TRBV29-1 and TRBJ2-7; lacking DNA, the TRBD1 call made by TCRdb goes unchecked. CDR3 length: 15 amino acids. In germline, CDR1 is SQVTM, CDR2 ANQGSEA. The CDR3 is CSVEVDSWGAYEQYF.

The CDR3 protein is CAWTPGASNQPQHF. V usage is TRBV30 and J usage is TRBJ1-5; there is no DNA to check the TCRdb D call of TRBD1. This CDR3 is 14 amino acids long. CDR1 GTSNPN and CDR2 SVGIG come from the germline V gene (reference sequence).

This chain joins TRBV28 and TRBJ2-4; as DNA is missing, the TRBD1 call by TCRdb cannot be tested. The CDR3 is 17 residues long. Germline V CDR1 and CDR2: MDHEN, SYDVKM. This CDR3 reads CASSLETGGQGKNIQYF.

V is TRBV7-3 and J is TRBJ2-3. Germline CDR1 is SGHTA and CDR2 is FQGTGA. The CDR3 has 14 residues. The CDR3 loop reads CASSFLDSTDTQYF.

The rearrangement joins TRBV5-1 to TRBJ2-1; the D call of TRBD1 rests on TCRdb alone, since no DNA is present to check it. The CDR3 sequence is 11 residues long. Germline V gene data show CDR1 as SGHRS and CDR2 as YFSETQ. CDR3 sequence: CASSFRDEQFF.

The chain carries TRBV7-9 and TRBJ1-1. CDR3 length: 11 amino acids. Germline V gene data show CDR1 as SEHNR and CDR2 as FQNEAQ (reference sequence). The CDR3 spells CASSSSPEAFF.

V gene TRBV6-2 or TRBV6-3 combines with J gene TRBJ2-7; with no DNA, the TCRdb D assignment of TRBD1 cannot be verified. The germline V gene has CDR1 MNHEY and CDR2 SVGEGT. CDR3 length: 13 amino acids. This chain's CDR3 is CASSFGQGHEQYF.

The rearrangement links TRBV20-1 to TRBJ2-3. The germline CDR1 and CDR2 sequences are DFQATT and SNEGSKA (reference sequence). The CDR3 loop spans 11 amino acids. The CDR3 loop reads CSARTDDTQYF.

This chain links TRBV5-5 with TRBJ2-1. This CDR3 has 14 residues. The germline V gene encodes CDR1 SGHKS and CDR2 YYEKEE (reference sequence). Here the CDR3 reads CASSLAVMNNEQFF.

J is TRBJ2-1 and V is TRBV30; the D call of TRBD2 rests on TCRdb alone, since no DNA is present to check it. Germline-derived CDR1 and CDR2 are GTSNPN and SVGIG (reference sequence). The CDR3 covers 15 residues. CDR3 sequence: CAWVELAGGYNEQFF.

This chain joins TRBV29-1 and TRBJ2-1; TCRdb's assignment of TRBD1 cannot be checked, as there is no DNA. CDR3 length equals 13 residues. Per the germline V gene, CDR1 is SQVTM and CDR2 is ANQGSEA. CDR3 loop: CSGTGTGSNEQFF.

This chain connects TRBV10-2 to TRBJ1-1; the D call from TCRdb, TRBD1, cannot be confirmed without DNA. The CDR3 has 14 amino acids. Per germline, CDR1 WSHSY and CDR2 SAAADI. CDR3 loop: CASSGSGGVTEAFF.

J is TRBJ1-1 and V is TRBV7-9; the TCRdb call, TRBD1, lacks DNA for checking. The CDR3 has 18 amino acids. Per germline, CDR1 SEHNR and CDR2 FQNEAQ (reference sequence). CDR3 sequence reads: CASSLALGGGRVGTEAFF.

The gene calls are TRBV29-1 and TRBJ2-2; TCRdb's D gene call, TRBD1, goes unchecked for lack of DNA. The CDR3 is 15 amino acids. Germline V gene sequence: CDR1 SQVTM, CDR2 ANQGSEA. The CDR3 is CSVVSGGSETGELFF.

This chain connects TRBV7-2 to TRBJ2-1. CDR3 size: 13 residues. Germline loops: CDR1 SGHTA, CDR2 FQGNSA. The CDR3 reads CASSLGLLPEQFF.

This chain's CDR3 is CASSFTGLAPDTQYF. This chain joins TRBV7-6 and TRBJ2-3. Germline V lookup: CDR1 SGHVS, CDR2 FNYEAQ. This CDR3 comprises 15 residues.

The V gene is TRBV7-2, the J gene TRBJ2-7; TCRdb calls TRBD1, which cannot be checked without DNA. In germline, CDR1 is SGHTA, CDR2 FQGNSA. This CDR3 comprises 16 residues. The CDR3 here is CASSLAVPGAPYEQYF.

The rearrangement links TRBV2 to TRBJ2-7; absent DNA, TCRdb's TRBD1 call cannot be checked. This CDR3 comprises 13 residues. CDR1 is SNHLY and CDR2 is FYNNEI in the germline V gene. Here the CDR3 reads CASTEGSLGEQYF.